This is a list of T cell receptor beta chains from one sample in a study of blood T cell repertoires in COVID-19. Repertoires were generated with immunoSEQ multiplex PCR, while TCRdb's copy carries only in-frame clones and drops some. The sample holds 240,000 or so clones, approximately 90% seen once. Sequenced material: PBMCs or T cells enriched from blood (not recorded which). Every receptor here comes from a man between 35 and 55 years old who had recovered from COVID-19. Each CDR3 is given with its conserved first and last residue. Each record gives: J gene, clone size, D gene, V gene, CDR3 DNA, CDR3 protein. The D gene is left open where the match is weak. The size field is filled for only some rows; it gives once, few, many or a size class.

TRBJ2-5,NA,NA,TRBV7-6,TGTGCCAGCAGCCAGGACAGTAAGTACAAAACAGACCAAGAGACCCAGTACTTC,CASSQDSKYKTDQETQYF
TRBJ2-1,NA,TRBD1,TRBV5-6,TGTGCCAGCAGGTCGCACAGGGGGAGAGCCTACAATGAGCAGTTCTTC,CASRSHRGRAYNEQFF
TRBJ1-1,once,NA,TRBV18,TGTGCCAGCTCACCCAAACGACTCAGATTGAACACTGAAGCTTTCTTT,CASSPKRLRLNTEAFF
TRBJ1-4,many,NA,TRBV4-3,TGCGCCAGCAGCCTTGGACAAGAAAATGAAAAACTGTTTTTT,CASSLGQENEKLFF
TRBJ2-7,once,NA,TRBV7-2,TGTGCCAGCAGCTTAGCCCTCCTAGGTTCCTACGAGCAGTACTTC,CASSLALLGSYEQYF
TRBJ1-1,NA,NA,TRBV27,TGTGCCAGCAGTTTATCAGGGGAAACTGAAGCTTTCTTT,CASSLSGETEAFF
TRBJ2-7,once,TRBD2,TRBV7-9,TGTGCCAGCAGCTTCGGGGGGGCTCCGGAGCAGTACTTC,CASSFGGAPEQYF
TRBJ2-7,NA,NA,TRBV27,TGTGCCAGCAAAGTTTATTGGGCGGGGCTAGCTGCGACCGAGCAGTACTTC,CASKVYWAGLAATEQYF
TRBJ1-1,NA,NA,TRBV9,TGTGCCAGCAGCGTAGGGCACATGAACACTGAAGCTTTCTTT,CASSVGHMNTEAFF
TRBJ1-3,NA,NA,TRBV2,TGTGCCAGCAGCGCCTTCTCGGCCCGGGAGGGAAACACCATATATTTT,CASSAFSAREGNTIYF
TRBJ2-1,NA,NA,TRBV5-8,TGTGCCAGCAGCTTGAGGGCAGGGTTAGGGAATGAGCAGTTCTTC,CASSLRAGLGNEQFF
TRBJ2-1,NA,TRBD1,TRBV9,TGTGCCAGCAGCCCCCGTGGACAGGGCTACAATGAGCAGTTCTTC,CASSPRGQGYNEQFF
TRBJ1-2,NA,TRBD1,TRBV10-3,TGTGCCATCAGATACCCGGGACAGCAAAATTATGGCTACACCTTC,CAIRYPGQQNYGYTF
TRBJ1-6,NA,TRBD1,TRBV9,TGTGCCAGCAGCGAGCGGGGACAGGGTTATAATTCACCCCTCCACTTT,CASSERGQGYNSPLHF
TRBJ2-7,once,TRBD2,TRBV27,TGTGCCAGCAGTGCCAGGACTAGCGGGATCCGCGAGCAGTACTTC,CASSARTSGIREQYF
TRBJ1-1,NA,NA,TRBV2,TGTGCCGGTCGTAGGAACACTGAAGCTTTCTTT,CAGRRNTEAFF
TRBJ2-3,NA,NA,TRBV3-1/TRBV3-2,TGTGCCAGCAGCCTCCTGACAGGCGATACGCAGTATTTT,CASSLLTGDTQYF
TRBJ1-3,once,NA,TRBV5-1,TGCGCCAGCAGCTTGGGAGGGACTGGAAACACCATATATTTT,CASSLGGTGNTIYF
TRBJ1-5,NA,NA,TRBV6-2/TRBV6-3,TGTGCCAGCAGTTACTCGCAGGGTTATCAGCCCCAGCATTTT,CASSYSQGYQPQHF
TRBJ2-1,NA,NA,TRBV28,TGTGCCAGCAGTTTACGAGCGTTATCCTACAATGAGCAGTTCTTC,CASSLRALSYNEQFF
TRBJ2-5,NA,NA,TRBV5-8,TGTGCCAGCAGCCTTCTGAGGGGAGGCCGGGAAAAAGAGACCCAGTACTTC,CASSLLRGGREKETQYF
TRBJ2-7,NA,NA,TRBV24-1,TGTGCCACCAGTGAGGGCAAAGGGACATCTACCTACGAGCAGTACTTC,CATSEGKGTSTYEQYF
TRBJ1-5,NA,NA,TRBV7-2,TGTGCCAGCAGCTCTAGTGCCACGATCAATCAGCCCCAGCATTTT,CASSSSATINQPQHF
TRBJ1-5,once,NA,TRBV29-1,TGCAGCGTTGGGGCCGATAGCAATCAGCCCCAGCATTTT,CSVGADSNQPQHF
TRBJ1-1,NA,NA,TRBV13,TGTGCCAGCAGCTTAGGTGGGCTCATGAACACTGAAGCTTTCTTT,CASSLGGLMNTEAFF
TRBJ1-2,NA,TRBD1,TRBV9,TGTGCCAGCAGCGTACGGACAGGGGGAAGCTATGGCTACACCTTC,CASSVRTGGSYGYTF
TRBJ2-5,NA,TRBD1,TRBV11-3,TGTGCCAGCAGCTTAGGACAGGGATCATTCCTTGAGACCCAGTACTTC,CASSLGQGSFLETQYF
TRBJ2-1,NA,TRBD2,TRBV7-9,TGTGCCAGCATCGACACACCGGGACTAGCTAACTCCTACAATGAGCAGTTCTTC,CASIDTPGLANSYNEQFF
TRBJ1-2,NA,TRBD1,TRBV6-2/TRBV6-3,TGTGCCAGCAGTACCCGACCCGGGACAGGGTTCATACGCAACTATGGCTACACCTTC,CASSTRPGTGFIRNYGYTF
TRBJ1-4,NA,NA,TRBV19,TGTGCCAGTAATCCCTCGGCCGGGAATGAAAAACTGTTTTTT,CASNPSAGNEKLFF
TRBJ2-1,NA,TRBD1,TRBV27,TGTGCCAGCAGTGCCAGACAGGGCCAATCCTACAATGAGCAGTTCTTC,CASSARQGQSYNEQFF
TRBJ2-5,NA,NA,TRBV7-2,TGTGCCAGCAGCCCCAGTCAGCGATCCCAAGAGACCCAGTACTTC,CASSPSQRSQETQYF
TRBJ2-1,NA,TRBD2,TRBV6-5,TGTGCCAGCAGTTACGGGACTAGCGGGAGTAATGAGCAGTTCTTC,CASSYGTSGSNEQFF
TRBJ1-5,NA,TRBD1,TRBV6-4,TGTGCCAGCAGTGCCGGTGACAGGGATAATCAGCCCCAGCATTTT,CASSAGDRDNQPQHF
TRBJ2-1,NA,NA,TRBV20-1,TGCAGTGCTAGAGTGGGGAGCGAGCAGTTCTTC,CSARVGSEQFF
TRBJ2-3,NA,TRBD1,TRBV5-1,TGCGCCAGCAGCTTCCCGGACAGGGGGATGTCAGATACGCAGTATTTT,CASSFPDRGMSDTQYF
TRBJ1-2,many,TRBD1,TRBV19,TGTGCCAGTAGGTGGGACAGGACCAACCGCCCTAACTATGGCTACACCTTC,CASRWDRTNRPNYGYTF
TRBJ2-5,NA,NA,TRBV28,TGTGCCAGCAGTCCTCCGGTCGAGACCCAGTACTTC,CASSPPVETQYF
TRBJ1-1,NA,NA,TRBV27,TGTGCCAGCGGCGACAGATCTTTGATGAACACTGAAGCTTTCTTT,CASGDRSLMNTEAFF
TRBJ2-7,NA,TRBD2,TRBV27,TGTGCCAGCAGTCAGGGCCGACTAGCGGGAGACTACGAGCAGTACTTC,CASSQGRLAGDYEQYF
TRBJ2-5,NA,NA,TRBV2,TGTGCCAGCGGTTTAGGGGCCAACAGTAAAGAGACCCAGTACTTC,CASGLGANSKETQYF
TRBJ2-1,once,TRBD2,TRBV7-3,TGTGCCAGCAGCTTAACCGGGACTACCCCCTACAATGAGCAGTTCTTC,CASSLTGTTPYNEQFF
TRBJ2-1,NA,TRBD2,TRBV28,TGTGCCAGCAGTTTAGCAGCGGGAGGGCCGAACAATGAGCAGTTCTTC,CASSLAAGGPNNEQFF
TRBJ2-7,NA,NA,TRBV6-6,TGTGCCAGCAGAAACAGGGAAAACACCTACGAGCAGTACTTC,CASRNRENTYEQYF
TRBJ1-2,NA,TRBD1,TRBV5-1,TGCGCCAGCAGCACAGGGGTGAGTGGCTACACCTTC,CASSTGVSGYTF
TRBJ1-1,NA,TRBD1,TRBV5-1,TGCGCCAGCAGCGTCTCTCTTGACAGGGCGAACACTGAAGCTTTCTTT,CASSVSLDRANTEAFF
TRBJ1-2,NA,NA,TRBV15,TGTGCCACCAGCAGAGATGGGAGGGATGGCTACACCTTC,CATSRDGRDGYTF
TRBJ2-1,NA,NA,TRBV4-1,TGCGCCAGCAGCCCGGCCCCCGGACTTTCTTACAATGAGCAGTTCTTC,CASSPAPGLSYNEQFF
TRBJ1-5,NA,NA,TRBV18,TGTGCCAGCTCACCAGGGGCCAGCAATCAGCCCCAGCATTTT,CASSPGASNQPQHF
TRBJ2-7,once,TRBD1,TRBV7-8,TGTGCCAGCAGAAAAAACAGGGGGTCCTACGAGCAGTACTTC,CASRKNRGSYEQYF
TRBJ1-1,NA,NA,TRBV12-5,TGTGCTAGTGGTTTGGATCAGGGGATAAGGGACACTGAAGCTTTCTTT,CASGLDQGIRDTEAFF
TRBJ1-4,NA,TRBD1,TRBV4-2,TGTGCCAGCAGCCAAGGACAGGGGCGAGGTAATGAAAAACTGTTTTTT,CASSQGQGRGNEKLFF
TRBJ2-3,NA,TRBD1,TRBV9,TGTGCCAGCAGCATCAGGGGGCCCCCAGATACGCAGTATTTT,CASSIRGPPDTQYF
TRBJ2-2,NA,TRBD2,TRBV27,TGTGCCAGCACCCCTTGGGGGGGTGGATCGAACACCGGGGAGCTGTTTTTT,CASTPWGGGSNTGELFF
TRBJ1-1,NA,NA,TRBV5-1,TGCGCCAGCAGCATCGACAGGCCTAGGTGGACTGAAGCTTTCTTT,CASSIDRPRWTEAFF
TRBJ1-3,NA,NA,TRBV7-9,TGTGCCAGCAGCCATAATACAGGGAGCTCTGGAAACACCATATATTTT,CASSHNTGSSGNTIYF
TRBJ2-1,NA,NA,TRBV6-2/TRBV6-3,TGTGCCAGCAGCAAAGGGGGCTGGGCGGGACTTAACAATGAGCAGTTCTTC,CASSKGGWAGLNNEQFF